The T cell receptor (beta chain) described here comes from a study of shared clonotypes between healthy human individuals. Study-level background: The study used three CD4 naive, three CD4 memory, two CD8 naive and one CD8 memory plate per donor. Study-wide findings and caveats: A reduction in generation probabilities was seen for non-shared clonotypes relative to those shared by all four donors.

Germline trimming cut 4 bases from V and 2 bases from J; bases unmatched to any gene: 4. Germline V gives CDR1 SGHNT, CDR2 YYREEE (reference sequence). The CDR3 is 16 amino acids. To note about this clone: Antigen: not known.

Deep-level settings were used for running the assay. Libraries were prepared by immunoSEQ multiplex PCR; TCRdb keeps only in-frame clonotypes and omits some of them. The repertoire holds around 690,000 clones, with about 90% as singletons. Sequencing was performed on memory CD8+ T cells from PBMCs. Subset indicated: CD45RO+ cells pooled with CCR7-negative TemRA cells. The J gene is TRBJ2-2, the V gene TRBV5-4; 11 nucleotides align to TRBD1. This TCR was sampled from a young man in good health. Some clones in this sample may be carry-over from other donors' samples. The CDR3 DNA is TGTGCCAGCAGCCTTGGACAGGGGGCCAACACCGGGGAGCTGTTTTTT. This gives the protein CASSLGQGANTGELFF.